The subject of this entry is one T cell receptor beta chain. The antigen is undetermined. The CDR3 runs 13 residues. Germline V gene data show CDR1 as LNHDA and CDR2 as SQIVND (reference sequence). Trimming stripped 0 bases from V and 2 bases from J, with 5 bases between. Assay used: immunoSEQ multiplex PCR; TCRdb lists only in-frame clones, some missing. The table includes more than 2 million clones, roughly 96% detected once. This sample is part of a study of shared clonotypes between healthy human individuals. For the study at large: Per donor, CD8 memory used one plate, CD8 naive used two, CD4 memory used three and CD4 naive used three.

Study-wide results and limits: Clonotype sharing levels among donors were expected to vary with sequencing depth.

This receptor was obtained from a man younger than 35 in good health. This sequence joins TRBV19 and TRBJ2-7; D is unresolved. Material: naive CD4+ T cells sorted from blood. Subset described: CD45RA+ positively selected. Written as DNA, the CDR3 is TGTGCCAGTAGTATAGAGGGGACCTACGAGCAGTACTTC. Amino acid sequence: CASSIEGTYEQYF.